The source of this T cell receptor (beta chain) is a study of blood T cells in healthy people across ages (dated by TCRdb to the mid-2010s). General notes on the study: In model experiments, template switching captured about one uniquely barcoded TCR beta cDNA molecule for every two T cells. The study measured age-related changes in TCR beta repertoire diversity using deep sequencing normalized with unique cDNA molecular identifiers. Four age groups were formed from the donors: young (average roughly 15 years), middle-aged (approximately 39), aged (about 62) and long-lived (less than 85). To avoid experimental bias, donors of different ages were distributed randomly across sequencing lanes. For two donors (one aged 18 to 29 and one aged 80 or older), the study analyzed two additional independent replicas of 1 million unique cDNA reads from the same blood draw.

General conclusions and limits of the study: Conclusive comparison of naive and antigen-experienced compartments was prevented by the profiling of bulk unsorted PBMCs. Compared with the aged group, the long-lived group had more naive CD4+ T cells, fewer expanded clones and increased TCR diversity, a pattern suggesting age selection. Because donor CMV infection status was unknown, age-related changes in expanded clonotypes were potentially confounded. A strong correlation was found between observed TCR beta diversity and the percentage of naive T cells measured by flow cytometry. As age increased, observed TCR beta diversity per million T cells dropped in a roughly linear way, and a significant reduction was already evident by age 40. Estimates of total diversity based on one million sequenced T cells were regarded as lower bounds and as underestimates.

Systemically healthy Caucasian individuals from Russia, around 38 in total and aged about 6 to 90 years, were included as donors. Each donor gave 8 to 10 milliliters of peripheral blood, collected into EDTA-treated Vacutainer tubes. Ficoll-Paque density-gradient centrifugation was used to isolate PBMCs, with at least 7 million obtained per sample. Trizol reagent was used to extract total RNA from PBMCs, with at least 6 micrograms per sample. For every donor, flow cytometry on a PBMC aliquot measured the percentage of naive CD45RAhigh/CD27high T cells. Counted from cysteine to phenylalanine, this CDR3 has 15 amino acids. Left in the record is the CDR3 DNA by itself, 45 bases read in frame from the first base. Reading the germline V gene gives CDR1 SGHRS and CDR2 YFSETQ. V is shortened by 1 base, J by 7 bases, and the region joining them spans 15 bases. As regards this clonotype: The clone's antigen remains unknown. Base qualities are not provided; no much larger clone lies one nucleotide away.

The library was made by 5' RACE. The run used an Illumina HiSeq 2500. A second PCR of roughly 7 to 11 cycles was performed with a sample-barcoded 5' primer and a J-beta primer mix. A template-switch 5' adaptor carrying 12 random nucleotides introduced a unique molecular identifier onto each TCR beta cDNA molecule. Each sample yielded at least 2.5 million CDR3-containing paired-end reads. First-strand cDNA was synthesized from all RNA with the Mint cDNA synthesis kit, primed by a TRBC-specific oligonucleotide. All cDNA was treated with uracil-DNA glycosylase and then went through a first 18-cycle PCR with the universal primers M1SS and BC2_uni_R. The authors processed their data as follows. For normalization, 1 million high-quality reads were randomly selected from each sample, with every read carrying a distinct molecular identifier. Instead of being binned into consensus sequences, reads with shared molecular identifiers were discarded. MiTCR, set to a Q25 quality threshold and the strictest error-elimination algorithm, was used for CDR3 identification, clonotype clustering and error correction. Lower-bound total TCR beta diversity was estimated with a nonparametric unseen species model using Euler transformation. TCRdb itself trimmed the public reads at Q25 with fastp, ran MiXCR and retained productive beta chains. Identical CDR3 protein sequences are pooled into one entry, listed with their most common genes and DNA. The V and J calls and clone size are TCRdb's, not the authors'. Present in this sample are about 1,500,000 distinct CDR3 sequences, 42% of which were seen just once. The ten largest clones capture roughly 7.9% of the sample.

The sequencing sample was made of blood. This sequence originates from a young woman in good health. The chain is made from TRBV5-1 and TRBJ2-1; the D gene is possibly TRBD2, with 7 bases matching. In nucleotides, the sequence is TGCGCCAGCAGCTTGCATGGGGGGGGCGAGAATGAGCAGTTCTTC. The translation is CASSLHGGGENEQFF.